These 17 T cell receptor beta chains were sequenced from one sample in a study of blood T cell repertoires in COVID-19. TCRdb keeps only in-frame clones here, not all; method: immunoSEQ multiplex PCR. Here the sample spans more than 100,000 clones, over 75% being singletons. Source material: peripheral blood. These receptors were taken from a human donor in a cohort sampled during active COVID-19.

The chain recombines TRBV9 with TRBJ2-1, with a possible D match to TRBD2 (5 bases). There are 14 residues in the CDR3. Germline V gene sequence: CDR1 SGDLS, CDR2 YYNGEE. Trimming pared 4 bases from V and 7 bases from J, leaving 15 bases between. This CDR3 is CASSPPEAWNEQFF. In DNA, the CDR3 is TGTGCCAGCAGCCCCCCGGAGGCGTGGAATGAGCAGTTCTTC.

The chain carries TRBV10-3 and TRBJ2-1, with D perhaps TRBD1 (5 bases). CDR1 ENHRY and CDR2 SYGVKD come from the germline V gene. The CDR3 is 13 residues long. V gave up 8 bases and J gave up 0 bases, with 8 bases separating them. CDR3 sequence (DNA): TGTGCCATCGCAGGGTACTCCTACAATGAGCAGTTCTTC. Translation: CAIAGYSYNEQFF.

This clone was observed a handful of times. The chain recombines TRBV5-6 with TRBJ1-1; 9 nucleotides agree with TRBD1. The CDR3 totals 18 residues. Trimming at V came to 4 bases and at J to 1 base, leaving 14 bases not matched to a gene. Germline V gene data show CDR1 as SGHDT and CDR2 as YYEEEE. CDR3 sequence reads: CASSLIRTGASRNTEAFF. CDR3 nucleotide sequence: TGTGCCAGCAGCCTGATTCGGACAGGGGCGAGTCGGAACACTGAAGCTTTCTTT.

Of note for this clone: Relative to the germline gene, one junction end is altered; a read error may explain this. The same CDR3 is also encoded by other DNA sequences in this sample. The chain uses TRBV2 and TRBJ1-4; the D is unclear. Germline V gene sequence: CDR1 SNHLY, CDR2 FYNNEI. This CDR3 contains 14 residues. The CDR3 protein is CASSEVAANEKLFF. For the CDR3, the DNA is TGTGCCAGCAGCGAAGTCGCGGCTAATGAAAAACTGTTTTTT.

This chain uses TRBV10-3 with TRBJ1-2; 9 positions agree with TRBD1. The J segment lost 14 bases and the V segment lost 0 bases, leaving 10 bases of the junction unmatched. This CDR3 region has 14 residues. Germline V lookup: CDR1 ENHRY, CDR2 SYGVKD. CDR3 nucleotide sequence: TGTGCCATCAGTGAGTCGTCACCGGGACAGGGAAGGACCTTC. Amino acid sequence: CAISESSPGQGRTF.

Here the CDR3 reads CASSLNAGVGDIQYF. The CDR3, as DNA: TGTGCCAGCAGCTTAAATGCGGGAGTCGGCGACATTCAGTACTTC. The J gene is TRBJ2-4, the V gene TRBV7-3; 7 bases align to TRBD2. The J segment lost 8 bases and the V segment lost 1 base, leaving 8 bases of the junction unmatched. Germline lookup yields CDR1 SGHTA and CDR2 FQGTGA. This CDR3 contains 15 residues.

The chain recombines TRBV24-1 with TRBJ2-5; 9 nucleotides match TRBD2. J gave up 4 bases and V 7 bases, and 0 bases lay outside the gene matches. The V gene's germline CDR1 is KGHDR and CDR2 SFDVKD. The CDR3 spans 12 residues. CDR3 loop: CATRGLAETQYF. The DNA of the CDR3 is TGTGCCACCAGGGGACTAGCAGAGACCCAGTACTTC.

J is TRBJ2-7 and V is TRBV3-1 (or the pseudogene TRBV3-2); possibly TRBD2 for D (6 bases). Germline CDR1 reads LGHDT; CDR2 reads YNNKEL (reference sequence). V lost 1 base, J lost 2 bases, and 18 bases lay in between. CDR3 size: 17 residues. The CDR3 here is CASSQAPLRTGAYEQYF. In DNA, the CDR3 is TGTGCCAGCAGCCAAGCCCCCCTCCGGACGGGAGCCTACGAGCAGTACTTC.

The rearrangement uses TRBV6-6 and TRBJ1-1, with D possibly being TRBD1 (6 bases). Trimming removed 0 bases from V and 7 bases from J, with 9 bases in between. Germline values: CDR1 MNHNY, CDR2 SVGAGI (reference sequence). This CDR3 contains 13 residues. The CDR3 nucleotides read TGTGCCAGCAGTTACTCCCCACAGGGTGAAGCTTTCTTT. Translated: CASSYSPQGEAFF.

V usage is TRBV28 and J usage is TRBJ2-7; a possible D gene is TRBD2 (7 bases). Germline CDR1 MDHEN, CDR2 SYDVKM. V was pared by 11 bases and J by 1 base, with 27 bases between. The CDR3 runs to 17 residues. The CDR3 loop reads CACRGLGGAGGSYEQYF. CDR3 DNA sequence: TGTGCCTGCCGGGGCCTAGGGGGGGCCGGCGGGTCCTACGAGCAGTACTTC.

The V call is TRBV27, the J call TRBJ1-5; no clear D. The V end lost 5 bases, the J end lost 6 bases, and 11 bases lay between the germline ends. This CDR3 is 13 amino acids long. Germline V gene sequence: CDR1 MNHEY, CDR2 SMNVEV (reference sequence). CDR3 sequence (DNA): TGTGCCAGCAGTGTAGACTCGGGTCAGCCCCAGCATTTT. Its translation is CASSVDSGQPQHF.

This clone has a single count. The chain recombines TRBV2 with TRBJ2-1; 15 bases agree with TRBD2. The germline V gene encodes CDR1 SNHLY and CDR2 FYNNEI. The CDR3 extends over 18 amino acids. V gave up 6 bases and J gave up 6 bases; unmatched junction bases: 12. The CDR3 here is CASRSGLAGGRRTNEQFF. DNA of the CDR3: TGTGCCAGCAGGTCCGGACTAGCGGGAGGGCGAAGGACCAATGAGCAGTTCTTC.

The rearrangement joins TRBV7-9 to TRBJ2-7; D gene ambiguous. This CDR3 comprises 12 residues. V was cut by 3 bases and J by 3 bases, with 6 bases left in between. Germline lookup yields CDR1 SEHNR and CDR2 FQNEAQ (reference sequence). The CDR3 bases are TGTGCCAGCAGCTTTGAGAACTACGAGCAGTACTTC. This gives the protein CASSFENYEQYF.

The CDR3 DNA is TGTGCCAGCAGCTTGGAGGGGGCGGGAAACATTCAGTACTTC. Amino acid sequence: CASSLEGAGNIQYF. The chain has TRBV5-8 and TRBJ2-4; 7 nucleotides agree with TRBD1. The CDR3 totals 14 residues. Germline lookup yields CDR1 SGHTS and CDR2 YDEGEE. The trim removed 0 bases at V and 6 bases at J, leaving 3 bases unmatched.

The genes are TRBV9 and TRBJ2-7; D is possibly TRBD1 (5 bases). Trimming shortened V by 4 bases and J by 0 bases, and 14 bases separated the two germline ends. CDR1 and CDR2 (germline): SGDLS, YYNGEE. The CDR3 is 15 residues long. CDR3 sequence reads: CASSPGHDSSYEQYF. As DNA, the CDR3 is TGTGCCAGCAGCCCAGGACACGATAGCTCCTACGAGCAGTACTTC.

This chain connects TRBV4-1 to TRBJ2-1; D is uncertain. This CDR3 has 13 amino acids. Germline CDR1 MGHRA, CDR2 YSYEKL. V was pared by 3 bases and J by 9 bases, with 12 bases between. The CDR3 coding sequence is TGCGCCAGCAGCCAGATGGTGGAGACTGAGCAGTTCTTC. Translated: CASSQMVETEQFF.

The V and J genes are TRBV7-6 and TRBJ2-5; the match to TRBD1 covers 10 bases. The CDR3 runs 18 residues. V lost 1 base and J lost 4; bases outside the gene matches: 12. Germline V gene data show CDR1 as SGHVS and CDR2 as FNYEAQ. DNA of the CDR3: TGTGCCAGCAGCTTAGGGGCGACAGGGGGCTTTAGTGGAGAGACCCAGTACTTC. Translated: CASSLGATGGFSGETQYF.